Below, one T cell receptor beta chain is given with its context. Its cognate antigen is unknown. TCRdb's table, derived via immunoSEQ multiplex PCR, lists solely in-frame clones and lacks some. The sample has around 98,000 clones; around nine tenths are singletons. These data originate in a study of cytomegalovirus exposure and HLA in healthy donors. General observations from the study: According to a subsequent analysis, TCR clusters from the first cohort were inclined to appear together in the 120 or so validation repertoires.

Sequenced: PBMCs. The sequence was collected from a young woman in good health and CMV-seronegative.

Here the CDR3 reads CASLRDRYNEQFF. The CDR3 DNA follows: TGTGCCAGCCTCCGGGACAGATACAATGAGCAGTTCTTC. The rearrangement joins TRBV28 to TRBJ2-1; 7 nucleotides agree with TRBD1. Looked up from germline, CDR1 is MDHEN and CDR2 is SYDVKM. This CDR3 has 13 amino acids. The junction had 5 bases not matched to a gene; V was cut back by 8 bases and J by 4 bases.